These 6 T cell receptor beta chains share one sample of origin, sequenced in a study of T cell clones after liver transplantation (dated by TCRdb to between 2019 and 2020). The library was built by means of the immunoSEQ multiplex PCR assay. Entries here come from immuneACCESS through TCRdb and include only in-frame sequences with V and J called. Some clones fail to appear in such tables; in the studies checked, an unresolved V gene covers under half of the shortfall, and the cause of the remainder is unknown. The sample contains 68,000 or so clones, more than 85% of them found a single time. The ten largest account for over 0.75% of the sample. Sequences were derived from CD4+ T cells from blood, sampled about 27 months after liver transplant. These receptors were collected from a human patient who received a liver transplant. After a transplant, some of the T cells may come from the graft donor.

In this sample, this clone turned up once. The chain joins TRBV7-6 to TRBJ2-7; 12 positions agree with TRBD2. Germline V CDR1 and CDR2: SGHVS, FNYEAQ. Germline trimming cut 5 bases from V and 6 bases from J; bases unmatched to any gene: 14. There are 17 residues in the CDR3. The CDR3 here is CASSPLASGRAVGEQYF. CDR3 nucleotide sequence: TGTGCCAGCAGCCCACTGGCTAGCGGGAGGGCCGTTGGCGAGCAGTACTTC.

Remarks on this clone: One junction end disagrees with the germline gene, perhaps due to a read error. The chain joins TRBV5-1 to TRBJ2-7, with a possible D match to TRBD2 (5 bases). The length of the CDR3 is 13 residues. The V gene's germline CDR1 is SGHRS and CDR2 YFSETQ. The CDR3 sequence is CASRNEGRYGQYF. CDR3 nucleotide sequence: TGCGCCAGCAGAAATGAGGGTCGCTACGGGCAGTACTTC.

V is TRBV4-3 and J is TRBJ2-3; a weak D match, TRBD2 (6 bases). There are 15 residues in the CDR3. V gave up 1 base and J gave up 2 bases, with 10 bases separating them. Germline V gene lookup returns CDR1 LGHNA and CDR2 YSLEER. CDR3 loop: CASSQAAGPTDTQYF. Here the CDR3 DNA reads TGCGCCAGCAGCCAAGCGGCGGGGCCCACAGATACGCAGTATTTT.

J is TRBJ2-7 and V is TRBV2; D ambiguous. CDR1 is SNHLY, CDR2 FYNNEI, per germline. The length of the CDR3 is 14 residues. Between the trimmed V and J ends, which lost 6 bases and 1 base, there was a span of 13 bases. This CDR3 is CASSADGRSYEQYF. The CDR3 coding sequence is TGTGCCAGCAGCGCGGACGGACGGTCCTACGAGCAGTACTTC.

The chain employs TRBV19 and TRBJ1-5; tentatively, D is TRBD1 (6 bases). Germline V CDR1 and CDR2: LNHDA, SQIVND (reference sequence). The CDR3 spans 15 residues. The V end was cut by 3 bases, the J end by 4 bases, with 13 bases between. The CDR3 region is CASSIYPQGNQPQHF. CDR3 bases: TGTGCCAGTAGTATCTACCCGCAGGGGAATCAGCCCCAGCATTTT.

The chain carries TRBV5-1 and TRBJ2-1; D uncertain. The germline V and J ends were trimmed by 0 bases and 3 bases, with 7 bases remaining between them. Germline CDR1 is SGHRS and CDR2 is YFSETQ. The CDR3 sequence is 14 residues long. CDR3 sequence reads: CASSLAVDYNEQFF. Written as DNA, the CDR3 is TGCGCCAGCAGCTTGGCAGTAGACTACAATGAGCAGTTCTTC.